The 8 T cell receptor beta chains reported below all come from one sample, sequenced in a study of T cells in Graves' hyperthyroidism and ophthalmopathy. The TCR beta CDR3 regions underwent amplification using RNA transcripts as the source. A set of HTBI primers served as the primers for a first-round RT-PCR of the TCR CDR3. TCRdb redid the calling of the multiplex PCR reads with MiXCR, one entry per CDR3 protein. Of hundreds of thousands of distinct CDR3 sequences listed, roughly 14% are singletons. Sequencing input: blood. These receptors all come from a woman aged 40 to 55 with Graves' ophthalmopathy.

This clonotype was seen at least ten times. The chain has TRBV6-1 and TRBJ2-5; TRBD2 is a possible D gene (5 bases). Between the trimmed V and J ends, which lost 2 bases and 1 base, there was a span of 11 bases. The germline V gene has CDR1 MNHNS and CDR2 SASEGT. The CDR3 has 15 amino acids. CDR3 bases: TGTGCCAGCAGTGAAATGTGGACTCGCCAAGAGACCCAGTACTTC. The encoded protein is CASSEMWTRQETQYF.

The table lists this clonotype with many counts. At one of its ends the junction is not consistent with the germline gene, which may arise from a read error. V usage is TRBV10-2 and J usage is TRBJ2-7; 9 bases agree with TRBD2. Germline V lookup: CDR1 WSHSY, CDR2 SAAADI. The CDR3 is 13 amino acids. The CDR3 loop is CASRLAGPYEQYF. In nucleotides, the CDR3 is TGTGCCAGCAGGCTAGCGGGACCCTACGAGCAGTACTTC.

A few counts support this clonotype. CDR3 nucleotides: TGCAGTGCTACCTCTCTAGCGGATACCCTTTACGAGCAGTACTTC. It encodes CSATSLADTLYEQYF. This sequence joins TRBV20-1 and TRBJ2-7, with 7 positions matching TRBD2. Looked up from germline, CDR1 is DFQATT and CDR2 is SNEGSKA (reference sequence). Losses at the gene ends were 4 bases for V and 4 bases for J; bases not matched to a gene: 13. There are 15 residues in the CDR3.

This clonotype was counted between two and nine times. The chain carries TRBV4-1 and TRBJ2-4; 8 nucleotides agree with TRBD1. CDR1 is MGHRA and CDR2 is YSYEKL in the germline V gene. V dropped 8 bases and J dropped 0; count of bases not matched to a gene: 0. There are 13 residues in the CDR3. The CDR3 nucleotides are TGCGCCAGCGGACAGGGAGCCAAAAACATTCAGTACTTC. Protein sequence: CASGQGAKNIQYF.

This clonotype was seen repeatedly, ten times or more. The V and J genes are TRBV29-1 and TRBJ1-1; D is ambiguous. CDR1 and CDR2 from the germline V gene are SQVTM and ANQGSEA. Trimming took off 7 bases at V and 1 base at J, with 4 bases between the two ends. This CDR3 has 10 amino acids. As DNA, the CDR3 is TGCAGCGCAAAGAACACTGAAGCTTTCTTT. Protein: CSAKNTEAFF.

This clonotype was detected many times. The chain uses TRBV27 and TRBJ2-5, with a weak D call TRBD2 (5 bases). The germline V gene has CDR1 MNHEY and CDR2 SMNVEV (reference sequence). Deletions cut 5 bases from V and 5 bases from J, with 12 bases between. The CDR3 has 13 residues. This CDR3 is CASSARGWETQYF. As DNA, the CDR3 is TGTGCCAGCAGTGCACGGGGTTGGGAGACCCAGTACTTC.

This clonotype was detected ten times or more. V usage is TRBV19 and J usage is TRBJ2-7; 10 nucleotides align to TRBD2. The CDR3 consists of 15 residues. With 3 bases clipped from V and 5 bases from J, the junction kept 7 bases outside the gene matches. Germline V gene sequence: CDR1 LNHDA, CDR2 SQIVND (reference sequence). CDR3 nucleotide sequence: TGTGCCAGTAGTATCACCGGGACTAGCGCCAACGAGCAGTACTTC. Amino acid sequence: CASSITGTSANEQYF. The full variable domain, rest sourced from reference TRBV19 and TRBJ2-7, is DGGITQSPKYLFRKEGQNVTLSCEQNLNHDAMYWYRQDPGQGLRLIYYSQIVNDFQKGDIAEGYSVSREKKESFPLTVTSAQKNPTAFYLCASSITGTSANEQYFGPGTRLTVT.

This clonotype turned up a few times. The chain employs TRBV29-1 and TRBJ2-7; tentative D call: TRBD2 (6 bases). CDR1 is SQVTM and CDR2 is ANQGSEA in the germline V gene. The CDR3 sequence is 11 residues long. Trimming removed 7 bases from V and 4 bases from J, with 11 bases in between. The CDR3, as DNA: TGCAGCGGGGGGGACGGGTACGAGCAGTACTTC. Protein: CSGGDGYEQYF.